This T cell receptor beta chain was observed in a study of T cell responses to AZD1222 COVID-19 vaccine. Study-wide results and limits: Reports indicate that nearly half of spike-specific TCRs are directed at unmutated variant regions.

Per the germline V gene, CDR1 is SGHDT and CDR2 is YYEEEE. CDR3 size: 16 residues. V shed 0 bases and J shed 4 bases, with 13 bases lying between them. Some clones are missing from TCRdb's copy, which holds only in-frame ones; the method was immunoSEQ multiplex PCR. This sample yields approximately 190,000 clones, of which roughly 91% are seen a single time; 0.99% belongs to the top ten. As regards this clone: The antigen remains undetermined.

This specimen was peripheral blood, taken on day 0 of AZD1222 vaccination. The receptor was derived from an adult in good health. The chain joins TRBV5-6 to TRBJ1-4; weak D call: TRBD1 (6 bases). This CDR3 is CASSLASGEVNEKLFF. In DNA, the CDR3 is TGTGCCAGCAGCTTGGCGTCAGGGGAGGTTAATGAAAAACTGTTTTTT.